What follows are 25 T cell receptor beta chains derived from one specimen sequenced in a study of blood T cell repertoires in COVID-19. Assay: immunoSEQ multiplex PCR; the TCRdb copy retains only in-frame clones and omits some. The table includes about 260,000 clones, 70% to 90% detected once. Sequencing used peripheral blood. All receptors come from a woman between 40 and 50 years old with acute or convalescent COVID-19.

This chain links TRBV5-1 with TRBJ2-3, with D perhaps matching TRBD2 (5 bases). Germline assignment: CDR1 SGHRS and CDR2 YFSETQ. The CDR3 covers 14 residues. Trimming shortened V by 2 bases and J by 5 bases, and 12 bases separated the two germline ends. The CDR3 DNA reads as TGCGCCAGCAGCTTTATACAAGAGGGAGATACGCAGTATTTT. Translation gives CASSFIQEGDTQYF.

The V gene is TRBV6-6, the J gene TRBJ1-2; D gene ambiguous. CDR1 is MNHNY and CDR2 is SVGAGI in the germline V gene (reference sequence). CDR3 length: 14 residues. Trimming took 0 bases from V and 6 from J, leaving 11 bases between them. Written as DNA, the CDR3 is TGTGCCAGCAGTTACTCCGAATGGGCTAATGGCTACACCTTC. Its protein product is CASSYSEWANGYTF.

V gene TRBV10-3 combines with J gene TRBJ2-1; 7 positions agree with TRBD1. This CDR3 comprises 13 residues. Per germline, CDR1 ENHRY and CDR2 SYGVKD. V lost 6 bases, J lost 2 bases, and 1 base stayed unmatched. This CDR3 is CAIRDRPYNEQFF. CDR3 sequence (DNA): TGTGCCATCAGGGACAGGCCCTACAATGAGCAGTTCTTC.

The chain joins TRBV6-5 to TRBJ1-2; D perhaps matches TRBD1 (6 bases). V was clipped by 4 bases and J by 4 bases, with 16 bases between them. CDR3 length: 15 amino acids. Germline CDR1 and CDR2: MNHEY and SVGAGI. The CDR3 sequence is CASSFRGGSGYGYTF. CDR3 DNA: TGTGCCAGCAGTTTTAGGGGGGGATCCGGCTATGGCTACACCTTC.

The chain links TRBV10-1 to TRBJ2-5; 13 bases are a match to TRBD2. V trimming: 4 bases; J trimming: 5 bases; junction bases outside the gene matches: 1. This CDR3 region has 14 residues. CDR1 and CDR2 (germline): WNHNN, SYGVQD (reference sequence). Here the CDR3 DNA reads TGCGCCAGCAGTGGGGGACTAGCGGGGGAGACCCAGTACTTC. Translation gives CASSGGLAGETQYF.

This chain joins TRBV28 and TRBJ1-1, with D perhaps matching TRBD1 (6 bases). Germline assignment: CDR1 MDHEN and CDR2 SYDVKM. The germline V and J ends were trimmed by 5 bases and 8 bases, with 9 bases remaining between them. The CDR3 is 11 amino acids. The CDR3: CASSHDREAFF. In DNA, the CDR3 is TGTGCCAGCAGTCATGACAGGGAAGCTTTCTTT.

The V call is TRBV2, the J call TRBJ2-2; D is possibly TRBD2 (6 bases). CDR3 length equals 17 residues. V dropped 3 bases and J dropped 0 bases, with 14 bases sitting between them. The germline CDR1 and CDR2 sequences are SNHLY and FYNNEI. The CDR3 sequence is CASSDSGWTTNTGELFF. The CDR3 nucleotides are TGTGCCAGCAGTGATTCTGGATGGACTACGAACACCGGGGAGCTGTTTTTT.

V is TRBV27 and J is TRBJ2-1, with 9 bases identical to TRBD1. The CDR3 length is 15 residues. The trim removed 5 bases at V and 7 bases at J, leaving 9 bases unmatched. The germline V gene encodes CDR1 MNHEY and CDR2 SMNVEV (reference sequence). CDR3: CASSPRDREGNEQFF. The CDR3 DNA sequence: TGTGCCAGCAGTCCGCGGGACAGGGAAGGGAATGAGCAGTTCTTC.

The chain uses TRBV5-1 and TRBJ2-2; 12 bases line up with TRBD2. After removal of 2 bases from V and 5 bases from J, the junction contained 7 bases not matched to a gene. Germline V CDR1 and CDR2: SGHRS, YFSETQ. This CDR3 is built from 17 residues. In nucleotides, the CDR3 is TGCGCCAGCAGCTTTTCTAGCGGGGGGGCCGGTACCGGGGAGCTGTTTTTT. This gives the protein CASSFSSGGAGTGELFF.

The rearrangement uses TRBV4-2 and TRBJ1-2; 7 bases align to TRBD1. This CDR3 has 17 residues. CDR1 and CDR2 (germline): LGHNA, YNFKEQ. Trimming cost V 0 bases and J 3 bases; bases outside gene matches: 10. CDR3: CASSQDRQGTGHYGYTF. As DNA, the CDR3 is TGTGCCAGCAGCCAAGATCGACAGGGAACGGGTCACTATGGCTACACCTTC.

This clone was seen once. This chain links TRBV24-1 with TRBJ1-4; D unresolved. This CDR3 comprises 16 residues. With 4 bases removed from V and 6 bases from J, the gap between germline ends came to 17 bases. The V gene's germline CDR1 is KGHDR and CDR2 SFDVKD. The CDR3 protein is CATSDPDWFDYEKLFF. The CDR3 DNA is TGTGCCACCAGTGACCCCGACTGGTTTGATTATGAAAAACTGTTTTTT.

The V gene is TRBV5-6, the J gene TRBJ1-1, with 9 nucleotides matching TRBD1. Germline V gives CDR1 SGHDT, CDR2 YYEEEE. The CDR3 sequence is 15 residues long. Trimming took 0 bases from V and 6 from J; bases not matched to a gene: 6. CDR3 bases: TGTGCCAGCAGCTTGGATCCCACAGGGGGCTCTGAAGCTTTCTTT. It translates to CASSLDPTGGSEAFF. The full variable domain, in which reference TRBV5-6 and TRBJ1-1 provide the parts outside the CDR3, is DAGVTQSPTHLIKTRGQQVTLRCSPKSGHDTVSWYQQALGQGPQFIFQYYEEEERQRGNFPDRFSGHQFPNYSSELNVNALLLGDSALYLCASSLDPTGGSEAFFGQGTRLTVV.

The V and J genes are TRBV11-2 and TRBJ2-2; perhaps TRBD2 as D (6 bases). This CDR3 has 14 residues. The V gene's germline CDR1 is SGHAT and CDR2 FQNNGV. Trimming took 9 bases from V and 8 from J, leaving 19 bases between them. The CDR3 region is CASRSVGGTGELFF. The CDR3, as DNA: TGTGCCAGTAGGTCGGTTGGAGGGACGGGGGAGCTGTTTTTT.

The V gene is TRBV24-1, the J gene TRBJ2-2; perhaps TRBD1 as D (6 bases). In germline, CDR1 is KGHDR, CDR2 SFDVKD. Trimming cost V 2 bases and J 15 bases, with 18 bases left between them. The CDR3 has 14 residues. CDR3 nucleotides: TGTGCCACCAGTGATTCGATAAACGACAGGAGATTGTTTTTT. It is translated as CATSDSINDRRLFF.

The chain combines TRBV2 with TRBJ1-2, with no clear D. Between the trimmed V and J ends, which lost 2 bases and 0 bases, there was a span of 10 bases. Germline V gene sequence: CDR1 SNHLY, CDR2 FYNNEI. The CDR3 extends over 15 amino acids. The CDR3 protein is CASSEFPSANYGYTF. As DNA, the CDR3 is TGTGCCAGCAGTGAATTCCCGAGTGCTAACTATGGCTACACCTTC.

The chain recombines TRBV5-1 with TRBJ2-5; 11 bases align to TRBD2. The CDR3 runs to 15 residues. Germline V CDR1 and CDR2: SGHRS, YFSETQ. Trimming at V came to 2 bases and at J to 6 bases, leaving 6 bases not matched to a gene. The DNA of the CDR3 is TGCGCCAGCAGCTTCTCTAGCGGGGGGACTCAGACCCAGTACTTC. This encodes CASSFSSGGTQTQYF.

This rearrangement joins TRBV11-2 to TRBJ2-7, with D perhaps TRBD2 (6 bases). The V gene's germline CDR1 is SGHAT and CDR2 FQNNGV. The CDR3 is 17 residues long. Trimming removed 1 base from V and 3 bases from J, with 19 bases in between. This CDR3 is CASSLGRAGRYFYEQYV. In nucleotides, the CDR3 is TGTGCCAGCAGCTTAGGTCGGGCAGGGAGGTATTTCTACGAGCAGTACGTC.

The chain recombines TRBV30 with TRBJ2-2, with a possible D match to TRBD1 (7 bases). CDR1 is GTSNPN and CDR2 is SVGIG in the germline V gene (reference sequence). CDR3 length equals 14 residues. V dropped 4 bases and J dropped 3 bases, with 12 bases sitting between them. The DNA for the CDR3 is TGTGCCTGGAACCAGGGGGGTTACACCGGGGAGCTGTTTTTT. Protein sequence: CAWNQGGYTGELFF.

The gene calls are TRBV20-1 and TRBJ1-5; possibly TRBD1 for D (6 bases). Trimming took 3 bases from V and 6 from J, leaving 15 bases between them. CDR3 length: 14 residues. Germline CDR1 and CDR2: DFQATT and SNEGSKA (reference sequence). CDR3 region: CSASIGGAIQPQHF. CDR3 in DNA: TGCAGTGCTAGTATAGGGGGGGCAATTCAGCCCCAGCATTTT.

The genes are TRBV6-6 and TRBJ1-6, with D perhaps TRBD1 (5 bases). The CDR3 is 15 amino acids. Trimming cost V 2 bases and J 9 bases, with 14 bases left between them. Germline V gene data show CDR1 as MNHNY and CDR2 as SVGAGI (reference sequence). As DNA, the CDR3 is TGTGCCAGCAGTTACGGGGAGGGACTTCGTTCACCCCTCCACTTT. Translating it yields CASSYGEGLRSPLHF.

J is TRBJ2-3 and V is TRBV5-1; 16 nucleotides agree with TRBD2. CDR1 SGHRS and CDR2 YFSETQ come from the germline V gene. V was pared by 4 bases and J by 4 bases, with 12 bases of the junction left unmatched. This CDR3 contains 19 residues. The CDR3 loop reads CASSVIGTSGGVSSDTQYF. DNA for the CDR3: TGCGCCAGCAGCGTGATCGGGACTAGCGGGGGGGTTTCGTCAGATACGCAGTATTTT.

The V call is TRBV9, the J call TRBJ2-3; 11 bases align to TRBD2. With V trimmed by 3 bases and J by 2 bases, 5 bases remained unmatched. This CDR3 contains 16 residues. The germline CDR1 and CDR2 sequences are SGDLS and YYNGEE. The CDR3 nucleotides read TGTGCCAGCAGCGCCGGGACTAGCGGTCTCACAGATACGCAGTATTTT. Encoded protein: CASSAGTSGLTDTQYF. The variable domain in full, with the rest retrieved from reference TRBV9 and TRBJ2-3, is DSGVTQTPKHLITATGQRVTLRCSPRSGDLSVYWYQQSLDQGLQFLIQYYNGEERAKGNILERFSAQQFPDLHSELNLSSLELGDSALYFCASSAGTSGLTDTQYFGPGTRLTVL.

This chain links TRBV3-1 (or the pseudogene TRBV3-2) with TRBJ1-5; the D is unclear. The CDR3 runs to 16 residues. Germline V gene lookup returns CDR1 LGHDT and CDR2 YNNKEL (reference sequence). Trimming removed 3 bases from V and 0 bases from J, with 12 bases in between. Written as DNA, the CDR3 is TGTGCCAGCAGCCAGGGGAGGTTGGGTAGCAATCAGCCCCAGCATTTT. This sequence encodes CASSQGRLGSNQPQHF.

CDR3 in amino acids: CASSRQAGQETQYF. CDR3 sequence (DNA): TGTGCCAGCAGCCGGCAAGCGGGGCAAGAGACCCAGTACTTC. The rearrangement joins TRBV3-1 (or the pseudogene TRBV3-2) to TRBJ2-5; 7 bases agree with TRBD2. The germline V gene has CDR1 LGHDT and CDR2 YNNKEL (reference sequence). J was trimmed by 2 bases and V by 4 bases; bases with no gene match: 4. The CDR3 covers 14 residues.

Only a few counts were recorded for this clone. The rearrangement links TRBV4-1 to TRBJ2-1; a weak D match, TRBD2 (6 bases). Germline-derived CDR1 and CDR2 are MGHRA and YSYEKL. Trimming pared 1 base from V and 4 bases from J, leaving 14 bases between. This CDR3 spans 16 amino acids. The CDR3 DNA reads TGCGCCAGCAGCCAAGTCGATATACTAGCTTACAATGAGCAGTTCTTC. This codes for CASSQVDILAYNEQFF.